This T cell receptor (beta chain) was documented in a study of shared clonotypes between healthy human individuals. Study-wide results and caveats: Clonotype sharing across four donors was observed for roughly 5% of naive CD4 clonotypes. Shared clonotypes across all four donors exceeded non-shared ones in generation probability. In general, naive subsets displayed greater estimated richness than memory subsets did.

As regards this clone: Its antigen is undetermined.

The sorted-subset replicate PCRs were given 200 ng DNA, which is tens of thousands of T cell genomes. The protocol was immunoSEQ multiplex PCR, while the TCRdb copy is restricted to in-frame clones and leaves out a portion. Found here are 2 million to 3 million clones, 93% of them singletons; the top ten hold about 0.38%. Sample: naive CD4+ T cells from PBMCs. Subset: CD45RA+ positively selected. The TCR sequence derives from a man aged 18-30 years in good health. Some clones in this sample may be carry-over from other donors' samples.

This CDR3 is CASSLDRADTGELFF. The CDR3 DNA is TGTGCCAGCAGCTTAGATAGGGCGGACACCGGGGAGCTGTTTTTT. The V and J genes are TRBV11-3 and TRBJ2-2; no firm D call. The germline CDR1 and CDR2 sequences are SGHNT and YENEEA. The CDR3 runs 15 residues. Trimming stripped 0 bases from V and 3 bases from J, with 8 bases between.